One sample yielded the 29 T cell receptor beta chains listed below, sequenced in a study of blood T cell repertoires in COVID-19. Some clones are missing from TCRdb's copy, which holds only in-frame ones; the method was immunoSEQ multiplex PCR. The profile shows 200,000 to 300,000 clones, roughly 82% of them singletons. Sequencing was done on a sample of peripheral blood. These receptors were collected from a woman between 70 and 85 years old with acute or convalescent COVID-19.

The rearrangement joins TRBV14 to TRBJ2-3; 8 nucleotides line up with TRBD1. Trimming cost V 3 bases and J 3 bases; bases outside gene matches: 8. This CDR3 has 16 residues. The germline V gene has CDR1 SGHDN and CDR2 FVKESK. The CDR3 nucleotides are TGTGCCAGCAGCCAGGCTTGGTGGGACAGGACAGATACGCAGTATTTT. Encoded protein: CASSQAWWDRTDTQYF.

The J gene is TRBJ2-1, the V gene TRBV11-3; 7 bases agree with TRBD1. This CDR3 is built from 14 residues. J gave up 1 base and V 4 bases, and 1 base lay outside the gene matches. Germline V CDR1 and CDR2: SGHNT, YENEEA. The CDR3 region has the DNA TGTGCCAGCAGCTCACAGGGGTCCTACAATGAGCAGTTCTTC. Translating it yields CASSSQGSYNEQFF.

The CDR3 sequence: CASSQAGTGPYNEQFF. The CDR3 bases are TGCGCCAGCAGCCAAGCCGGGACAGGACCTTACAATGAGCAGTTCTTC. V is TRBV4-3 and J is TRBJ2-1, with 8 nucleotides matching TRBD1. With V trimmed by 1 base and J by 4 bases, 6 bases remained unmatched. The CDR3 extends over 16 amino acids. The V gene's germline CDR1 is LGHNA and CDR2 YSLEER.

The chain has TRBV19 and TRBJ1-5; TRBD1 agrees at 9 bases. This CDR3 has 16 residues. CDR1 LNHDA and CDR2 SQIVND come from the germline V gene (reference sequence). The ends lost 7 bases at V and 0 bases at J; junction bases unmatched: 7. The DNA for the CDR3 is TGTGCCAGTAACCTGGGACAGGGATATAGCAATCAGCCCCAGCATTTT. Translating gives CASNLGQGYSNQPQHF.

This clone was recorded a few times. The V call is TRBV5-5, the J call TRBJ1-5; TRBD1 is a possible D gene (5 bases). Germline V gene sequence: CDR1 SGHKS, CDR2 YYEKEE (reference sequence). The CDR3 has 15 residues. V was cut by 0 bases and J by 5 bases, with 12 bases left in between. The CDR3 reads CASSLAQGAYQPQHF. The CDR3 DNA reads TGTGCCAGCAGCTTGGCGCAGGGCGCCTATCAGCCCCAGCATTTT.

The chain uses TRBV5-1 and TRBJ2-7; the match to TRBD1 covers 8 bases. Trimming took 4 bases from V and 3 from J; bases not matched to a gene: 6. Germline-derived CDR1 and CDR2 are SGHRS and YFSETQ. This CDR3 region has 14 residues. The CDR3 loop reads CASSVSGTGYEQYF. Written as DNA, the CDR3 is TGCGCCAGCAGCGTTTCCGGGACAGGCTACGAGCAGTACTTC.

The V and J genes are TRBV5-5 and TRBJ2-3, with 9 bases matching TRBD1. CDR3 length: 15 amino acids. Germline CDR1 is SGHKS and CDR2 is YYEKEE (reference sequence). Unmatched junction bases numbered 14, after V lost 4 bases and J lost 11 bases. CDR3 bases: TGTGCCAGCAGCACACTAAGCAGGACAGGGGCGGGGCAGTATTTT. Amino acid sequence: CASSTLSRTGAGQYF.

This clone appeared a few times. V and J are TRBV3-1 (or the pseudogene TRBV3-2) and TRBJ1-5; D may be TRBD1 (5 bases). The CDR3 totals 13 residues. Trimming shortened V by 6 bases and J by 3 bases, and 9 bases separated the two germline ends. Germline V gives CDR1 LGHDT, CDR2 YNNKEL (reference sequence). The CDR3 here is CASSRQTNQPQHF. In nucleotides, the CDR3 is TGTGCCAGCAGTCGACAGACCAATCAGCCCCAGCATTTT.

This clone was counted between two and nine times. J is TRBJ2-7 and V is TRBV5-1, with a possible D match to TRBD2 (6 bases). This CDR3 has 15 residues. Germline V gene lookup returns CDR1 SGHRS and CDR2 YFSETQ. The germline V and J ends were trimmed by 1 base and 6 bases, with 17 bases remaining between them. CDR3 sequence reads: CASSLLRTEGSEQYF. CDR3 bases: TGCGCCAGCAGCTTGCTCCGGACGGAGGGCTCCGAGCAGTACTTC.

J is TRBJ2-1 and V is TRBV6-8, with 9 bases matching TRBD2. The CDR3 has 13 residues. Per germline, CDR1 MNHGY and CDR2 SAAAGT. V shed 8 bases and J 6 bases; nucleotides not matched to a gene: 5. The CDR3 DNA follows: TGTGCCAGCCCGGGACTAGCTTCCAATGAGCAGTTCTTC. Translation: CASPGLASNEQFF.

This chain uses TRBV10-3 with TRBJ1-2; a possible D gene is TRBD1 (5 bases). The CDR3 totals 18 residues. V lost 4 bases, J lost 2 bases, and 23 bases lay in between. CDR1 and CDR2 from the germline V gene are ENHRY and SYGVKD. CDR3 residues: CAISGGDRPNDRNYGYTF. The CDR3 DNA follows: TGTGCCATCAGTGGGGGGGACCGTCCAAACGACCGCAACTATGGCTACACCTTC.

This sequence joins TRBV7-9 and TRBJ1-4; D might be TRBD1 (6 bases). Trimming left V 1 base short and J 8 bases short, with 11 bases between. CDR1 and CDR2 (germline): SEHNR, FQNEAQ (reference sequence). CDR3 size: 14 residues. Written as DNA, the CDR3 is TGTGCCAGCAGCTTAGGAGGGACATTCGAAAAACTGTTTTTT. Translating it yields CASSLGGTFEKLFF.

This clone was seen a few times. The V call is TRBV7-8, the J call TRBJ1-2; 9 nucleotides agree with TRBD1. The length of the CDR3 is 15 residues. CDR1 SGHVS and CDR2 FQNEAQ come from the germline V gene. Trimming at V came to 4 bases and at J to 8 bases, leaving 11 bases not matched to a gene. Here the CDR3 reads CASSYVGDRESGYTF. CDR3 nucleotides: TGTGCCAGCAGCTACGTAGGGGACAGGGAGTCCGGCTACACCTTC.

This clone came up a few times. The chain joins TRBV7-2 to TRBJ1-2; 8 nucleotides align to TRBD1. Germline assignment: CDR1 SGHTA and CDR2 FQGNSA. V shed 3 bases and J 6 bases; nucleotides not matched to a gene: 12. The CDR3 is 16 amino acids. The CDR3 DNA reads TGTGCCAGCAGCTTTATCTCGGACAGGGCTTACGATGGCTACACCTTC. It yields the protein CASSFISDRAYDGYTF.

J is TRBJ1-5 and V is TRBV5-8; possibly TRBD1 for D (6 bases). The CDR3 extends over 13 amino acids. The V and J ends lost 9 bases and 3 bases respectively, with 13 bases between them. Germline CDR1 and CDR2: SGHTS and YDEGEE. The CDR3 reads CATSGAPNQPQHF. CDR3 in DNA: TGTGCCACCTCAGGGGCGCCCAATCAGCCCCAGCATTTT.

V and J are TRBV2 and TRBJ1-4; 7 bases align to TRBD1. The CDR3 covers 14 residues. V shed 6 bases and J 8 bases; nucleotides not matched to a gene: 9. Germline V gives CDR1 SNHLY, CDR2 FYNNEI. The CDR3 bases are TGTGCCAGCAGATCAGGGGGGAATGAGGAAAAACTGTTTTTT. Translation gives CASRSGGNEEKLFF.

The V and J genes are TRBV11-2 and TRBJ1-5; D not certain. CDR3 length equals 12 residues. V was cut by 5 bases and J by 5 bases, with 7 bases left in between. The germline V gene encodes CDR1 SGHAT and CDR2 FQNNGV. The CDR3: CASSGPDQPQHF. CDR3 sequence (DNA): TGTGCCAGCAGCGGCCCCGATCAGCCCCAGCATTTT.

This clone has a handful of counts. The rearrangement joins TRBV4-3 to TRBJ1-1, with 8 nucleotides matching TRBD1. This CDR3 is 15 amino acids long. Germline CDR1 LGHNA, CDR2 YSLEER. V shed 0 bases and J 11 bases; nucleotides not matched to a gene: 11. The CDR3 sequence is CASSQEMAQGAPAFF. The CDR3 nucleotides read TGCGCCAGCAGCCAAGAAATGGCTCAGGGGGCGCCGGCTTTCTTT.

Many counts were recorded for this clone. The V and J genes are TRBV6-5 and TRBJ1-2, with TRBD1 matching over 7 bases. V lost 2 bases and J lost 5; bases outside the gene matches: 5. Germline V CDR1 and CDR2: MNHEY, SVGAGI. The CDR3 is 14 residues long. CDR3 nucleotides: TGTGCCAGCAGTTACCAGGGGGGTAGATATGGCTACACCTTC. Its protein is CASSYQGGRYGYTF.

The V and J genes are TRBV7-2 and TRBJ1-3; D gene unclear. Looked up from germline, CDR1 is SGHTA and CDR2 is FQGNSA. The V gene lost 1 base and the J gene lost 2 bases, with 6 bases spanning the gap. This CDR3 is built from 14 residues. CDR3 bases: TGTGCCAGCAGCTTAGGGCAGGCTGGAAACACCATATATTTT. This sequence encodes CASSLGQAGNTIYF.

The genes are TRBV5-1 and TRBJ2-1, with TRBD1 matching 7 bases. The germline CDR1 and CDR2 sequences are SGHRS and YFSETQ. The CDR3 is 16 residues long. V lost 4 bases, J lost 0 bases, and 7 bases stayed unmatched. CDR3: CASSVGQFSSYNEQFF. CDR3 sequence (DNA): TGCGCCAGCAGCGTGGGACAGTTTAGCTCCTACAATGAGCAGTTCTTC.

This chain links TRBV10-3 with TRBJ1-1; no reliable D call. V gave up 10 bases and J gave up 2 bases, with 14 bases separating them. Germline CDR1 and CDR2: ENHRY and SYGVKD. This CDR3 is built from 13 residues. The CDR3 nucleotides read TGTGCCACACAGAAAGACGAAAACACTGAAGCTTTCTTT. Its translation is CATQKDENTEAFF.

The rearrangement uses TRBV6-2 or TRBV6-3 and TRBJ2-7, with 7 bases identical to TRBD1. J lost 3 bases, V lost 1 base, and 3 bases had no gene match. The CDR3 is 14 residues long. The germline gives CDR1 MNHEY, CDR2 SVGEGT. CDR3 sequence (DNA): TGTGCCAGCAGTTACTGGAGACAGGGCTACGAGCAGTACTTC. Its translation: CASSYWRQGYEQYF.

The genes are TRBV7-9 and TRBJ1-1; D remains unclear. This CDR3 has 13 amino acids. Trimming pared 5 bases from V and 2 bases from J, leaving 9 bases between. The germline V gene has CDR1 SEHNR and CDR2 FQNEAQ (reference sequence). The CDR3 reads CASSRLLNTEAFF. The CDR3 nucleotides read TGTGCCAGCAGCCGACTACTCAACACTGAAGCTTTCTTT.

This chain uses TRBV9 with TRBJ1-4; 7 bases match TRBD1. This CDR3 is 14 amino acids long. Germline loops: CDR1 SGDLS, CDR2 YYNGEE. Losses at the gene ends were 0 bases for V and 6 bases for J; bases not matched to a gene: 2. CDR3 in amino acids: CASSVDGQDEKLFF. The CDR3 bases are TGTGCCAGCAGCGTAGACGGACAGGATGAAAAACTGTTTTTT.

CDR3 protein: CASSQIWRDTEAFF. The CDR3 region has the DNA TGTGCCAGCAGCCAAATCTGGAGGGACACTGAAGCTTTCTTT. This chain joins TRBV3-1 (or the pseudogene TRBV3-2) and TRBJ1-1, with D hard to call. From germline, CDR1 is LGHDT and CDR2 YNNKEL (reference sequence). Between the trimmed V and J ends, which lost 2 bases and 3 bases, there was a span of 10 bases. This CDR3 is 14 amino acids long.

V is TRBV5-6 and J is TRBJ1-2; 7 positions agree with TRBD1. Per germline, CDR1 SGHDT and CDR2 YYEEEE. The V segment lost 4 bases and the J segment 3 bases; nucleotides outside the gene matches: 12. The CDR3 sequence is 16 residues long. Here the CDR3 DNA reads TGTGCCAGCAGCAGACAGGGAAGCATAAGGGACTATGGCTACACCTTC. Its translation is CASSRQGSIRDYGYTF.

V and J are TRBV19 and TRBJ1-5; TRBD1 agrees at 7 bases. Germline V CDR1 and CDR2: LNHDA, SQIVND (reference sequence). The CDR3 length is 15 residues. V shed 0 bases, J shed 7 bases, and the junction held 6 bases outside the gene matches. The CDR3 reads CASSIDRGGTQPQHF. CDR3 sequence (DNA): TGTGCCAGTAGTATAGATAGAGGGGGCACACAGCCCCAGCATTTT.

The CDR3, as DNA: TGTGCCATCAGTGAGCGCAGGGATGACTATGGCTACACCTTC. It is translated as CAISERRDDYGYTF. This chain joins TRBV10-3 and TRBJ1-2; D is perhaps TRBD1 (5 bases). Per the germline V gene, CDR1 is ENHRY and CDR2 is SYGVKD. The CDR3 is 14 residues long. The V gene lost 2 bases and the J gene lost 3 bases, with 10 bases spanning the gap.